Included here is one T cell receptor (beta chain) sequence, with context. The CDR3 covers 16 residues. The germline CDR1 and CDR2 sequences are LNHDA and SQIVND (reference sequence). The V and J ends lost 8 bases and 6 bases, in that order; junction bases with no gene match: 13. The sample comes from a study of early stage breast cancer tumors. Blood replicates held 0.5 ug DNA, tumor or normal breast around 1.5 ug, two each. The repertoire was sequenced with immunoSEQ multiplex PCR; TCRdb's copy has only in-frame clones and lacks some. This table holds more than 15,000 clones, around 82% found once. The source material was blood. The source of this sequence is a person between 65 and 79 years old with breast cancer. The chain carries TRBV19 and TRBJ1-5; TRBD1 matches 10 bases. CDR3 DNA sequence: TGTGCCAGTGCCCCCCCCTACCGGGACAGGGGTCAGCCCCAGCATTTT. The encoded protein is CASAPPYRDRGQPQHF.